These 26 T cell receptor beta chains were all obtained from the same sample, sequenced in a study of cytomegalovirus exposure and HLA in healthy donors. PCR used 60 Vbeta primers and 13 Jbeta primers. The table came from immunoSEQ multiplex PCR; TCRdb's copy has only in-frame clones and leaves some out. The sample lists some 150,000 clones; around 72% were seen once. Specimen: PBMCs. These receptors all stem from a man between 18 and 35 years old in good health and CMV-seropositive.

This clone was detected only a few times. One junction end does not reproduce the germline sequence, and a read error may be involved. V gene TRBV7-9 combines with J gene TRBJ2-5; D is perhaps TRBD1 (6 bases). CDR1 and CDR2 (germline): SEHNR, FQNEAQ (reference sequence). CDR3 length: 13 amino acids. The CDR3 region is CSSKRQGKETQYF. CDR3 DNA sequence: TGTTCCAGCAAGAGGCAGGGGAAAGAGACCCAGTACTTC.

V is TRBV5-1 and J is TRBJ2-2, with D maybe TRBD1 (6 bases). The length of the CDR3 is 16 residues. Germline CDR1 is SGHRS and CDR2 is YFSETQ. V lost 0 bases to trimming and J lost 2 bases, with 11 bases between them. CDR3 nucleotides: TGCGCCAGCAGCTTGGAGGGGACATACAACACCGGGGAGCTGTTTTTT. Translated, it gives CASSLEGTYNTGELFF.

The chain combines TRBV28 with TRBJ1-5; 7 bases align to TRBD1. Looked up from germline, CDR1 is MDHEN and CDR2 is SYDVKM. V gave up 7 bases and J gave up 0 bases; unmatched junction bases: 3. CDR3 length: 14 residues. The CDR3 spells CASIGTVSNQPQHF. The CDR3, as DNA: TGTGCCAGCATTGGGACAGTTAGCAATCAGCCCCAGCATTTT.

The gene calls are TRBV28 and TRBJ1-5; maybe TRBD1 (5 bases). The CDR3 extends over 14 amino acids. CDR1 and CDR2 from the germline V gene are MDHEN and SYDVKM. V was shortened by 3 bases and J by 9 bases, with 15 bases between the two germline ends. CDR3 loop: CASSLGQGISPQHF. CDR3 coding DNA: TGTGCCAGCAGTTTGGGGCAGGGTATATCGCCCCAGCATTTT.

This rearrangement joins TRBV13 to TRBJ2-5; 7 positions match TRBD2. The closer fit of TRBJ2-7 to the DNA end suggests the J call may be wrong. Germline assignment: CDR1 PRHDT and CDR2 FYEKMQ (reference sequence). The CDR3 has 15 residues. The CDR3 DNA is TGTGCCAGCAGCCAGATGGCTAGCGGAGGCTACGAGCAGTACTTC. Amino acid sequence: CASSQMASGGYEQYF.

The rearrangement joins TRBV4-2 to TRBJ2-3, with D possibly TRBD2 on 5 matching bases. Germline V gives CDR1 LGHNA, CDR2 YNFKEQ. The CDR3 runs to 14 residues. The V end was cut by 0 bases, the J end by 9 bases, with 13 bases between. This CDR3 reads CASSQEALGGTQYF. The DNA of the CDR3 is TGTGCCAGCAGCCAAGAGGCGCTCGGAGGCACGCAGTATTTT.

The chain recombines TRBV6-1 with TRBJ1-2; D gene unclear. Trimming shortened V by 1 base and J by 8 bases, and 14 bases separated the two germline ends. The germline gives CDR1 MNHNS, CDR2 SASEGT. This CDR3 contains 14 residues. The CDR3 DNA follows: TGTGCCAGCAGTGAAGGTCGGGATACGGAAGGCTACACCTTC. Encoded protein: CASSEGRDTEGYTF.

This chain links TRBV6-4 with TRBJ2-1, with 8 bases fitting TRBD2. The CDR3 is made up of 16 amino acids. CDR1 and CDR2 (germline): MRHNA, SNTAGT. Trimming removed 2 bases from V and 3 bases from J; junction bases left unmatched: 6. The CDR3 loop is CASSDKSGGDYNEQFF. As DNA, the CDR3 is TGTGCCAGCAGTGACAAGTCGGGGGGGGACTACAATGAGCAGTTCTTC.

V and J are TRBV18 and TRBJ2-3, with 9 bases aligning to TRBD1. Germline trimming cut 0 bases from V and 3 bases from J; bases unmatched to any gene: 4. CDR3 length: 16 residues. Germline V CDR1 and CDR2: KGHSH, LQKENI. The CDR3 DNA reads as TGTGCCAGCTCACCACCGAGGGGACAGGGAACAGATACGCAGTATTTT. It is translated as CASSPPRGQGTDTQYF. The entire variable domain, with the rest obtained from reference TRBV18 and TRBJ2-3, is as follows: NAGVMQNPRHLVRRRGQEARLRCSPMKGHSHVYWYRQLPEEGLKFMVYLQKENIIDESGMPKERFSAEFPKEGPSILRIQQVVRGDSAAYFCASSPPRGQGTDTQYFGPGTRLTVL.

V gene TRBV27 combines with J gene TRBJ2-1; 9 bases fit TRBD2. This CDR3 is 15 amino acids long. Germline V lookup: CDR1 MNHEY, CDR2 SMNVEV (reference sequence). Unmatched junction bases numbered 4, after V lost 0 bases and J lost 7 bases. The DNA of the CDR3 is TGTGCCAGCAGTTTATCGCGCGGGGGGGCGAATGAGCAGTTCTTC. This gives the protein CASSLSRGGANEQFF.

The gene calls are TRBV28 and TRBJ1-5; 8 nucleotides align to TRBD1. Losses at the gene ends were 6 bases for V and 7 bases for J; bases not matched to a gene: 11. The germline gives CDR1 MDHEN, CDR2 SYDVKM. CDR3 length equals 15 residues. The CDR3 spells CASSQQGGAWQPQHF. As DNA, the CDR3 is TGTGCCAGCAGCCAACAGGGGGGGGCTTGGCAGCCCCAGCATTTT. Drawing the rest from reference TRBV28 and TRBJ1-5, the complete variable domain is DVKVTQSSRYLVKRTGEKVFLECVQDMDHENMFWYRQDPGLGLRLIYFSYDVKMKEKGDIPEGYSVSREKKERFSLILESASTNQTSMYLCASSQQGGAWQPQHFGDGTRLSIL.

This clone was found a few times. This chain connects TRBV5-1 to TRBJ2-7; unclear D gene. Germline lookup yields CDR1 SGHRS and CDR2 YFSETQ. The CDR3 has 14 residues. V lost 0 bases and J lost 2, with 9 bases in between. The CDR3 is CASSLVQEPYEQYF. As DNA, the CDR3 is TGCGCCAGCAGCTTGGTTCAGGAACCCTACGAGCAGTACTTC.

The CDR3 loop reads CASSPISGAPYEQYF. The CDR3 DNA sequence: TGCGCCAGCAGTCCAATTAGCGGGGCACCCTACGAGCAGTACTTC. This rearrangement joins TRBV4-1 to TRBJ2-7; 8 nucleotides match TRBD2. CDR3 length: 15 residues. Per germline, CDR1 MGHRA and CDR2 YSYEKL. The V and J ends lost 6 bases and 2 bases, in that order; junction bases with no gene match: 9.

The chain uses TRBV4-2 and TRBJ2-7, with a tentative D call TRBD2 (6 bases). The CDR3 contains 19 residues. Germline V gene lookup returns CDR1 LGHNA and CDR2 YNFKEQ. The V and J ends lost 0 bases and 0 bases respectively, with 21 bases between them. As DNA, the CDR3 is TGTGCCAGCAGCCAAGACACCTCCCCCCCGGCGGGGAGCTCCTACGAGCAGTACTTC. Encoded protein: CASSQDTSPPAGSSYEQYF.

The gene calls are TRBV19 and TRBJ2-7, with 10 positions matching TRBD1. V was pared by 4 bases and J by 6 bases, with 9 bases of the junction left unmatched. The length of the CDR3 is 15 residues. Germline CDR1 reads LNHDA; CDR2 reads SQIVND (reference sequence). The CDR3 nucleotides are TGTGCCAGTAGTAGACCGGGACAGGGGACCCTCGAGCAGTACTTC. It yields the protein CASSRPGQGTLEQYF.

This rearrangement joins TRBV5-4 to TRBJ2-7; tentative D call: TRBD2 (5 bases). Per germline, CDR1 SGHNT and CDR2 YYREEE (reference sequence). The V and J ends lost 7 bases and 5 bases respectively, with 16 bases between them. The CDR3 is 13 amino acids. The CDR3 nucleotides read TGTGCCAGCTCCCTCCGGTTTAGCGACGAGCAGTACTTC. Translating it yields CASSLRFSDEQYF.

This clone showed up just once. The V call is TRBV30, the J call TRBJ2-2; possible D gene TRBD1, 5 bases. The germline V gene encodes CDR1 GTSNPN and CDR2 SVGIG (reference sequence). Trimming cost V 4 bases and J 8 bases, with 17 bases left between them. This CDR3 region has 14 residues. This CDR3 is CAWKSSGMRGELFF. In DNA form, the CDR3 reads TGTGCCTGGAAAAGTTCAGGGATGAGGGGGGAGCTGTTTTTT.

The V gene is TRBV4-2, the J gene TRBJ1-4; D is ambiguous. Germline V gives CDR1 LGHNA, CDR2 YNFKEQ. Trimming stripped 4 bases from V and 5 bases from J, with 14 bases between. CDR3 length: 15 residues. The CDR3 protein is CASSRGWRENEKLFF. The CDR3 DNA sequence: TGTGCCAGCAGCCGAGGGTGGAGGGAAAATGAAAAACTGTTTTTT.

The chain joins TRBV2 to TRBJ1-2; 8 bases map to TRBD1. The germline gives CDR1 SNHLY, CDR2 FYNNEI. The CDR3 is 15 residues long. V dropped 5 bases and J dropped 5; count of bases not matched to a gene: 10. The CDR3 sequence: CASSNRQGRDYGYTF. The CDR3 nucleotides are TGTGCCAGCAGTAACCGACAGGGGAGAGATTATGGCTACACCTTC.

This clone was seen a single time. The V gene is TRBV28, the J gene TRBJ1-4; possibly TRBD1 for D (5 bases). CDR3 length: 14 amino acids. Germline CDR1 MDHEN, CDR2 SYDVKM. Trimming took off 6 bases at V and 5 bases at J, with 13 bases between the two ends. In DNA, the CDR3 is TGTGCCAGCAGCTCGGCAGGGCTAAATGAAAAACTGTTTTTT. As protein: CASSSAGLNEKLFF.

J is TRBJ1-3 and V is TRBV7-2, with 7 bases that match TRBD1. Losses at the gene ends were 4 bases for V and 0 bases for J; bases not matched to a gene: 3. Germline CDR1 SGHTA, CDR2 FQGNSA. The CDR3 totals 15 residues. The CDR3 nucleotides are TGTGCCAGCAGCTGGGACAGCCGCTCTGGAAACACCATATATTTT. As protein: CASSWDSRSGNTIYF.

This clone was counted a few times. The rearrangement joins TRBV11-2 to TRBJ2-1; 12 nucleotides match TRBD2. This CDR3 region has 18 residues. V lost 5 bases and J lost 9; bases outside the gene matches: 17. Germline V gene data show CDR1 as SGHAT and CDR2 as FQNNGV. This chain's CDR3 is CASSPSTSGGPGRSEQFF. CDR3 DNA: TGTGCCAGCAGCCCCTCGACTAGCGGGGGCCCTGGGAGAAGTGAGCAGTTCTTC. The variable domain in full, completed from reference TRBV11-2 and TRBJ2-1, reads EAGVAQSPRYKIIEKRQSVAFWCNPISGHATLYWYQQILGQGPKLLIQFQNNGVVDDSQLPKDRFSAERLKGVDSTLKIQPAKLEDSAVYLCASSPSTSGGPGRSEQFFGPGTRLTVL.

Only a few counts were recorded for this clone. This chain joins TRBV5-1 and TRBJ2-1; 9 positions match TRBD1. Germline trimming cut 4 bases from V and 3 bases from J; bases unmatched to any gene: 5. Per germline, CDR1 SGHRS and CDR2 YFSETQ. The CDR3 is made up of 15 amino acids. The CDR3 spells CASSQGTGIYNEQFF. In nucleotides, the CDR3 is TGCGCCAGCAGCCAAGGGACAGGGATCTACAATGAGCAGTTCTTC.

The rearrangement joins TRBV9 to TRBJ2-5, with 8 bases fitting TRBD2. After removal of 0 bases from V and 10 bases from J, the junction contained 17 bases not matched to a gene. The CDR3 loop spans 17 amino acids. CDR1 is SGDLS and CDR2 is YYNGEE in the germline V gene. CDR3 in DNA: TGTGCCAGCAGCGTAGGTGGGGGGCGGGAGGCCTCCGGCGTCCAGTACTTC. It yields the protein CASSVGGGREASGVQYF.

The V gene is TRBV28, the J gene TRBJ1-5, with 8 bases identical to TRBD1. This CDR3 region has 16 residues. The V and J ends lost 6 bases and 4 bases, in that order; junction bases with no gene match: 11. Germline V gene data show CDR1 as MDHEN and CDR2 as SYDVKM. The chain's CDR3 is CASRPAGTGINQPQHF. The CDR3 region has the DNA TGTGCCAGCAGACCAGCAGGGACAGGAATAAATCAGCCCCAGCATTTT.

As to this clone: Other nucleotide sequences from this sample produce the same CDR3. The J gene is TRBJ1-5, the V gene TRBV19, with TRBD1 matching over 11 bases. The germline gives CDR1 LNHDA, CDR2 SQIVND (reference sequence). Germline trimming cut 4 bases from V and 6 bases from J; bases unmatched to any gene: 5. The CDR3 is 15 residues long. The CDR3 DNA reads TGTGCCAGTAGTAGCGGGACAGGGGGAGGTCAGCCCCAGCATTTT. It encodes CASSSGTGGGQPQHF.